These 4 T cell receptor beta chains were all obtained from the same sample, sequenced in a study of monozygotic twins with inflammatory bowel disease (dated by TCRdb to between 2018 and 2020). The method was 5' RACE. The data were produced on an Illumina HiSeq 2500. The reads went through TCRdb reprocessing, and each CDR3 protein sequence gets one entry with no DNA. The sample's own table lists around 140,000 distinct CDR3 sequences. Clones ranked in the top ten supply 2.4% of the sample. Sequences were obtained from blood. Receptor source: a human donor with ulcerative colitis or Crohn's disease, or a healthy co-twin of an affected twin (not recorded which).

V usage is TRBV7-9 and J usage is TRBJ2-7. From germline, CDR1 is SEHNR and CDR2 FQNEAQ (reference sequence). The CDR3 spans 12 residues. CDR3 sequence: CASSFHSYEQYF.

The chain recombines TRBV11-2 with TRBJ2-1. Germline V gene lookup returns CDR1 SGHAT and CDR2 FQNNGV. CDR3 length equals 18 residues. The CDR3 spells CASSLNSVTGGSYNEQFF.

This chain links TRBV6-2 or TRBV6-3 with TRBJ1-1; TCRdb reports TRBD1, a call that lacks DNA to check it against. CDR3 length equals 21 residues. CDR1 is MNHEY, CDR2 SVGEGT, per germline. CDR3 amino acids: CASSYSNRVGTGGGLGTEAFF.

V gene TRBV20-1 combines with J gene TRBJ2-4; TCRdb gives TRBD2 as the D gene, but with no DNA this cannot be confirmed. Germline V CDR1 and CDR2: DFQATT, SNEGSKA (reference sequence). The CDR3 has 14 residues. The CDR3 sequence is CSARARGAKNIQYF.